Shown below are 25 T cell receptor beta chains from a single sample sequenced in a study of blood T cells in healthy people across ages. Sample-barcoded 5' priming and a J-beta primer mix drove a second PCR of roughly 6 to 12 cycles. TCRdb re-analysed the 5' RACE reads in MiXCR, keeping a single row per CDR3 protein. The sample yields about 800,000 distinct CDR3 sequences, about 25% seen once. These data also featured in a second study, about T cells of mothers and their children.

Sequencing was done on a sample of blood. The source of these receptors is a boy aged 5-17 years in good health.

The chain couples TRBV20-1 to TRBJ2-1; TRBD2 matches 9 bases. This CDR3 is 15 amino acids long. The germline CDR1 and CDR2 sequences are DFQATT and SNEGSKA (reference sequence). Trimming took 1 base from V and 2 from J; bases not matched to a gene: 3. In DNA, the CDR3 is TGCAGTGCTAGAGGGGCTAGCGGGACCTACAATGAGCAGTTCTTC. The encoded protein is CSARGASGTYNEQFF.

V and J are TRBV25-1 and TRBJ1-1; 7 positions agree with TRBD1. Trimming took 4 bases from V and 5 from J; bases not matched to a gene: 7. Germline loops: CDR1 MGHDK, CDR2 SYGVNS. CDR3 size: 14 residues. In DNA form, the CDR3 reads TGTGCCAGCAGTGCGACAGGGCGGTTTACTGAAGCTTTCTTT. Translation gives CASSATGRFTEAFF.

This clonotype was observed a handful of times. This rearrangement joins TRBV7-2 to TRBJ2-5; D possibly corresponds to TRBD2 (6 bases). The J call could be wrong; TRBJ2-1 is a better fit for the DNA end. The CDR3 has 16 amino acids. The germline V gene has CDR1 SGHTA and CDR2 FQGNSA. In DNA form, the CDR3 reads TGTGCCAGCAGCTTAGGGAGCGGGTACCAAGACAATGAGCAGTTCTTC. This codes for CASSLGSGYQDNEQFF.

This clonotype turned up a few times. The CDR3 nucleotides read TGTGCCACCGAACTAGCGGGGGCCTACGAGCAGTACTTC. The encoded protein is CATELAGAYEQYF. The chain joins TRBV28 to TRBJ2-7; 11 positions match TRBD2. There are 13 residues in the CDR3. The ends lost 10 bases at V and 2 bases at J; junction bases unmatched: 4. The germline V gene encodes CDR1 MDHEN and CDR2 SYDVKM. The full variable domain, its missing parts supplied by reference TRBV28 and TRBJ2-7, is DVKVTQSSRYLVKRTGEKVFLECVQDMDHENMFWYRQDPGLGLRLIYFSYDVKMKEKGDIPEGYSVSREKKERFSLILESASTNQTSMYLCATELAGAYEQYFGPGTRLTVT.

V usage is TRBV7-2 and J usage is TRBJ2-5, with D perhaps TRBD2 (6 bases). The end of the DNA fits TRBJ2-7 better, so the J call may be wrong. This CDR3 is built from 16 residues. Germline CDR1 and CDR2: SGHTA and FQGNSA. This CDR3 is CASSLTRDPGAYEQYF. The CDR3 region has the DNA TGTGCCAGCAGTCTGACCCGTGACCCGGGGGCCTACGAGCAGTACTTC.

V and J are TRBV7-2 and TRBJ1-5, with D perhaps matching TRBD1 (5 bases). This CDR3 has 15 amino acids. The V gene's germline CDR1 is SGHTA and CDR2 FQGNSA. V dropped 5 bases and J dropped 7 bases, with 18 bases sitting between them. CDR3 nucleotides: TGTGCCAGCAGCGCCGCATTGGGGGGAGGGCAGCCCCAGCATTTT. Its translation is CASSAALGGGQPQHF. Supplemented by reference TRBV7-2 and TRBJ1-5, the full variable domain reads GAGVSQSPSNKVTEKGKDVELRCDPISGHTALYWYRQSLGQGLEFLIYFQGNSAPDKSGLPSDRFSAERTGGSVSTLTIQRTQQEDSAVYLCASSAALGGGQPQHFGDGTRLSIL.

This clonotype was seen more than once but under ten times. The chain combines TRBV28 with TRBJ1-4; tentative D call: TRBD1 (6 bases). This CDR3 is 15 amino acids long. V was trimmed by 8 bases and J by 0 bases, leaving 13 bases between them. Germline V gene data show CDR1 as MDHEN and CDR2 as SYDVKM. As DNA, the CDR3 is TGTGCCAGCGGCAGGGGATCAGCAACTAATGAAAAACTGTTTTTT. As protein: CASGRGSATNEKLFF.

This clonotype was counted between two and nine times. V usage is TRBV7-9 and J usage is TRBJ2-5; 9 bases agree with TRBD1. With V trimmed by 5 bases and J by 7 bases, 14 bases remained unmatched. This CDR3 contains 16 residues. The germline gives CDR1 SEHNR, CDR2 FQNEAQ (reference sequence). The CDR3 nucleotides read TGTGCCAGCAGCCCGAACCGGGACAGGGCCAGGGGGACCCAGTACTTC. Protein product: CASSPNRDRARGTQYF.

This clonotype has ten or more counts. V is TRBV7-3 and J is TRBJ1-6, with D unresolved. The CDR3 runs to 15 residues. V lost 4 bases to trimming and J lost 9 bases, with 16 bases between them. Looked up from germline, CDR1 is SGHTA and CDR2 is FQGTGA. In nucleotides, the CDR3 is TGTGCCAGCAGCTCTGAAACTTCGACGCTTTCACCCCTCCACTTT. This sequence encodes CASSSETSTLSPLHF.

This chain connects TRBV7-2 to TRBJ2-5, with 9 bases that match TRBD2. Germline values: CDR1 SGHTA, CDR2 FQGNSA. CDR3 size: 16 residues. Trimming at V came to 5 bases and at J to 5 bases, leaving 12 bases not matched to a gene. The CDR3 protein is CASSLWIAGGPETQYF. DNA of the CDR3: TGTGCCAGCAGCCTCTGGATCGCGGGAGGGCCCGAGACCCAGTACTTC.

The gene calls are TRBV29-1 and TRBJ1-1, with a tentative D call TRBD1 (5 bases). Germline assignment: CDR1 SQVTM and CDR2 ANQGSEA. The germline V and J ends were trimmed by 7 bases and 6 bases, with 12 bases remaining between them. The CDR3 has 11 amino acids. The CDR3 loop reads CSGWDLAEAFF. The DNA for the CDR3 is TGCAGCGGTTGGGACTTAGCTGAAGCTTTCTTT.

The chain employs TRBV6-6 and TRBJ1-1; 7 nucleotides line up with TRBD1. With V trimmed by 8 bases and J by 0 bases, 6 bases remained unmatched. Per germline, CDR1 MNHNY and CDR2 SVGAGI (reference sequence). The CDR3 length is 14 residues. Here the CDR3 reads CASRPGGLNTEAFF. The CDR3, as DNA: TGTGCCAGCCGGCCAGGGGGTTTGAACACTGAAGCTTTCTTT.

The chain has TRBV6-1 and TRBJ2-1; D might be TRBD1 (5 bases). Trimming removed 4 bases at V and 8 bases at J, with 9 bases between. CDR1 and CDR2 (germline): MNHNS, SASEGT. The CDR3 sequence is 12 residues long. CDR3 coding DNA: TGTGCCAGCAGTGTGCAGGGTTATGAGCAGTTCTTC. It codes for CASSVQGYEQFF.

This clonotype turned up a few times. The CDR3 sequence: CASSQEAGDTEAFF. The CDR3 DNA reads TGCGCCAGCAGCCAAGAAGCTGGGGACACTGAAGCTTTCTTT. The rearrangement uses TRBV4-1 and TRBJ1-1; D call uncertain. The CDR3 spans 14 residues. Per the germline V gene, CDR1 is MGHRA and CDR2 is YSYEKL. V shed 0 bases and J shed 3 bases, with 8 bases lying between them.

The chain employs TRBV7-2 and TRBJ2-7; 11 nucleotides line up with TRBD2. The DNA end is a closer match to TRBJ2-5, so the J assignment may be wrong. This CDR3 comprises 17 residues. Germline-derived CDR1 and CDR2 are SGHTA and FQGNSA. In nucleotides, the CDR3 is TGTGCCAGCAGCTTAGCGGCTAGCGGGGGGCCACAAGAGACCCAGTACTTC. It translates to CASSLAASGGPQETQYF.

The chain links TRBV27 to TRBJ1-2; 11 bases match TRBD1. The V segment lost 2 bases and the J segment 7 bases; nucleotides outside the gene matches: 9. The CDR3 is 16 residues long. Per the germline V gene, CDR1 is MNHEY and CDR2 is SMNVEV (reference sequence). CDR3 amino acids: CASSLDWTGGAFGYTF. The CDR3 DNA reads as TGTGCCAGCAGTTTAGATTGGACAGGGGGCGCTTTTGGCTACACCTTC.

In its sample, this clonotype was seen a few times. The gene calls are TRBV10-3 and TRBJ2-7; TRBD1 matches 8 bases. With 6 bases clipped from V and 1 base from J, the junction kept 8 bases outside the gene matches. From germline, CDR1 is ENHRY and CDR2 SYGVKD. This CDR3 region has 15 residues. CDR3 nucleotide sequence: TGTGCCATCAGCCAACCCCAGGGGGCTTCCTACGAGCAGTACTTC. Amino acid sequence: CAISQPQGASYEQYF.

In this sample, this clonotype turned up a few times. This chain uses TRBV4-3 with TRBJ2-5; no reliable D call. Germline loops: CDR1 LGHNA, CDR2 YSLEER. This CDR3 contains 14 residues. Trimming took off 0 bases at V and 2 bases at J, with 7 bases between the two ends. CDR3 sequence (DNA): TGCGCCAGCAGCCAAGATTATCCTCAAGAGACCCAGTACTTC. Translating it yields CASSQDYPQETQYF.

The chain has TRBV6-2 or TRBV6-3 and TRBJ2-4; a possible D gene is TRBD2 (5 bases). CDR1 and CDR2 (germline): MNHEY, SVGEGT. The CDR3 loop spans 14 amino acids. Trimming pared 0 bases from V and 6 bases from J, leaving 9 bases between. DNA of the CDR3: TGTGCCAGCAGTTACTCGGACTCCCGAAACATTCAGTACTTC. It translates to CASSYSDSRNIQYF.

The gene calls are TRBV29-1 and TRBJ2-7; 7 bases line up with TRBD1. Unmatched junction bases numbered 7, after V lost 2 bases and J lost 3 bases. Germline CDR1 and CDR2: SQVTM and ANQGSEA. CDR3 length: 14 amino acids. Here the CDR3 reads CSVENRGANYEQYF. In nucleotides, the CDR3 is TGCAGCGTTGAAAACAGGGGAGCGAACTACGAGCAGTACTTC.

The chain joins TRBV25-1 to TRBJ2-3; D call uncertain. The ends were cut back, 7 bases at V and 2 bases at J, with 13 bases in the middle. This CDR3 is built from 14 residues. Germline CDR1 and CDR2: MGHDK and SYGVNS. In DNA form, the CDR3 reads TGTGCCAGCACTATCAACTCTGACACAGATACGCAGTATTTT. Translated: CASTINSDTDTQYF.

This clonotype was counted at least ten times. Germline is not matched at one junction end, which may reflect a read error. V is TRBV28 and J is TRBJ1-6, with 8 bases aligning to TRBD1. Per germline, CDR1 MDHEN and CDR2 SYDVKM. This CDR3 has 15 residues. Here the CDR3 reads CASSLGTGGNSPLHF. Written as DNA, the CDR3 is TGTGCCAGCAGTTTGGGAACAGGGGGTAATTCCCCCCTCCACTTT.

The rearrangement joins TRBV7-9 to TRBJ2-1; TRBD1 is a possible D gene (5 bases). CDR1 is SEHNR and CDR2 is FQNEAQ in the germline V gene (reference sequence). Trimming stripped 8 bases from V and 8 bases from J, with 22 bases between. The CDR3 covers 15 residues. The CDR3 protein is CASLSYLAGIHEQFF. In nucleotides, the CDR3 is TGTGCCAGCCTTTCTTACCTCGCAGGGATCCATGAGCAGTTCTTC.

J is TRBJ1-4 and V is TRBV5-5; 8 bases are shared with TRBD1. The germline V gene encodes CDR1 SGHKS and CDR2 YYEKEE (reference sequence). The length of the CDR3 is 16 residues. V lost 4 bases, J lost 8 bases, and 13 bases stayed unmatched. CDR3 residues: CASSRGQGAPREKLFF. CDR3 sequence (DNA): TGTGCCAGCAGCCGCGGGCAGGGGGCGCCGAGGGAAAAACTGTTTTTT. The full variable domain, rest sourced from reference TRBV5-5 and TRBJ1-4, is DAGVTQSPTHLIKTRGQQVTLRCSPISGHKSVSWYQQVLGQGPQFIFQYYEKEERGRGNFPDRFSARQFPNYSSELNVNALLLGDSALYLCASSRGQGAPREKLFFGSGTQLSVL.

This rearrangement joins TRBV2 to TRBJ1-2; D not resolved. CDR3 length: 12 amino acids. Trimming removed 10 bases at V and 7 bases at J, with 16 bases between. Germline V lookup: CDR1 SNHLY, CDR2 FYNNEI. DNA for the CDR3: TGTGCCAAACAGTTCTTAAGAGGTGGCTACACCTTC. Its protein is CAKQFLRGGYTF.